The source of this T cell receptor (beta chain) is a study of regulatory T cells in long-lasting Graves disease. The CDR3 is 16 amino acids. V lost 2 bases to trimming and J lost 0 bases, with 11 bases between them. Germline V gene sequence: CDR1 MGHRA, CDR2 YSYEKL. Sample time point: newly diagnosed GD, antithyroid drugs for less than 3 months. PBMC RNA was the source of the TCR library. For TCR beta, libraries came from iRepertoire HTBI primers and Arm-PCR of CDR3 regions. TCRdb reprocessed the multiplex PCR reads via MiXCR and lists one record per CDR3 protein. There are 400,000 to 450,000 distinct CDR3 sequences in the sample; about a sixth occur only once, and around 10% lies in the top ten. These data were also filed under a second study, of T cells in Graves' hyperthyroidism and ophthalmopathy.

The source material was peripheral blood mononuclear cells (PBMCs), sampled at new diagnosis, from a patient treated with antithyroid drugs. This TCR came from a woman aged 25-40 years with Graves disease. The rearrangement joins TRBV4-1 to TRBJ2-1; D is unclear. The CDR3 nucleotides are TGCGCCAGCAGCCAATACTATACCAGCTCCTACAATGAGCAGTTCTTC. This codes for CASSQYYTSSYNEQFF.